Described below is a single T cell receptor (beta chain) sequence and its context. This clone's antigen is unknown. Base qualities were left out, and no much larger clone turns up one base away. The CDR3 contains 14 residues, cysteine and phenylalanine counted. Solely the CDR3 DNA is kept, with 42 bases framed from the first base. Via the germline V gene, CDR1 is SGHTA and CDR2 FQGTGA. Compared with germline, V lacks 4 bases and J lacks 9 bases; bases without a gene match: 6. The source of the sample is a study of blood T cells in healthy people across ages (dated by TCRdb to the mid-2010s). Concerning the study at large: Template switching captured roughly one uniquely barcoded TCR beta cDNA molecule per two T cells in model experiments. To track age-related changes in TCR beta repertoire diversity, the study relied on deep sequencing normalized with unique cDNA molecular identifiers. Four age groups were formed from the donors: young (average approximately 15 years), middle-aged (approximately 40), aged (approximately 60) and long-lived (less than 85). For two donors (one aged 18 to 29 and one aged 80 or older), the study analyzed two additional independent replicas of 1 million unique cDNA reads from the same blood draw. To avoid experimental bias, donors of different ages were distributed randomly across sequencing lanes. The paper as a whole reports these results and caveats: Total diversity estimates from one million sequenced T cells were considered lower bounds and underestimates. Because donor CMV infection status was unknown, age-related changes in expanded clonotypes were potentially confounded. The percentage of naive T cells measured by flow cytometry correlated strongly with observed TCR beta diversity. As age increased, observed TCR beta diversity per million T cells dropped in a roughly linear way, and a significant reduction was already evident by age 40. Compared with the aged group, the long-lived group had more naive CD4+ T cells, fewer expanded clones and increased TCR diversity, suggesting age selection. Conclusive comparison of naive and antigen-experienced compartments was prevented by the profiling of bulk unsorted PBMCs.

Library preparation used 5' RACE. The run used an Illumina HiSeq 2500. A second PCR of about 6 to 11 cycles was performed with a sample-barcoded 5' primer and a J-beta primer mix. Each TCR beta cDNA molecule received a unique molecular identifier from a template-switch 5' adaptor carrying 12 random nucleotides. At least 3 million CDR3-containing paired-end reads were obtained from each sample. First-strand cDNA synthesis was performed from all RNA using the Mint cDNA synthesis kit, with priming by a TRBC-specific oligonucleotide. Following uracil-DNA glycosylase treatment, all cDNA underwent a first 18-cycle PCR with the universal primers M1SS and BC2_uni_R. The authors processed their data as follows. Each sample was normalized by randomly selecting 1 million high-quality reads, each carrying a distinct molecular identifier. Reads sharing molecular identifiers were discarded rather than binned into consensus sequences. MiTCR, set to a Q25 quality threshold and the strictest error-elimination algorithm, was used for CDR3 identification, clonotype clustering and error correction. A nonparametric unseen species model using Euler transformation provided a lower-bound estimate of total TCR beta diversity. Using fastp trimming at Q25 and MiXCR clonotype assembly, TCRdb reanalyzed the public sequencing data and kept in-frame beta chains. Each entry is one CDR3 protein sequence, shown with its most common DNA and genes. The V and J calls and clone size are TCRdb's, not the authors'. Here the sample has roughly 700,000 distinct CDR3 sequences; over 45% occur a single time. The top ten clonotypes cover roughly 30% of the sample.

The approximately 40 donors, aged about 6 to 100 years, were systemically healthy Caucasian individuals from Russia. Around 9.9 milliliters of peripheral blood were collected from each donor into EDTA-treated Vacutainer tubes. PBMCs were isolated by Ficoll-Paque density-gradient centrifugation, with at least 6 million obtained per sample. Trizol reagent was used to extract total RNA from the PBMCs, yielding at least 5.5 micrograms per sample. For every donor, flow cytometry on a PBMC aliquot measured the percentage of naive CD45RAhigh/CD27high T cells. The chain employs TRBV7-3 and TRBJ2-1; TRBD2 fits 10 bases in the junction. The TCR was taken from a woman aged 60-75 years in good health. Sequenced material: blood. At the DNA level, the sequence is TGTGCCAGCAGCTCCCTAGCGGGAGCAAGTGAGCAGTTCTTC. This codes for CASSSLAGASEQFF.